This T cell receptor beta chain was obtained from a study of T cells in Graves' hyperthyroidism and ophthalmopathy. Amplification of TCR beta CDR3 regions used RNA as the template. HTBI primers were employed in a first-round RT-PCR of the TCR CDR3. TCRdb ran MiXCR on the multiplex PCR reads and lists one entry per CDR3 protein. Here the sample spans fewer than 900,000 distinct CDR3 sequences, less than 20% being singletons. There are 17 residues in the CDR3. V lost 7 bases to trimming and J lost 5 bases; unmatched junction nucleotides: 15. Germline V CDR1 and CDR2: SQVTM, ANQGSEA. The table lists this clonotype with a few counts. Patients aged 18 to 65 with hyperthyroidism were newly diagnosed, with duration under 2 months.

This chain connects TRBV29-1 to TRBJ2-3; 13 bases map to TRBD2. This receptor was obtained from a man aged 18-30 years with Graves' hyperthyroidism. The sample was blood. The CDR3 spells CSALLAGGPSRRDTQYF. The CDR3 DNA follows: TGCAGCGCTTTACTAGCGGGAGGGCCAAGTCGACGAGATACGCAGTATTTT.